A selection of T cell receptor beta chains follows, all from one sample in a study of breast tumors, draining lymph nodes, adjacent tissues. TCRdb recomputed calls from the multiplex PCR reads with MiXCR, one row per CDR3 protein. This table holds around 170,000 distinct CDR3 sequences, 30% to 35% found once. Material for sequencing was axillary lymph node tissue. Receptors originate from a female donor with breast cancer. Some clones in this sample may be carry-over from other donors' samples. CDR3s include the opening cysteine and the closing phenylalanine or tryptophan. The D gene is left open where the match is weak.

v_gene	j_gene	d_gene	CDR3aa
TRBV11-2	TRBJ2-3	TRBD2	CASSLSSGVTDTQYF
TRBV20-1	TRBJ1-4	NA	CSASTNEKLFF
TRBV7-3	TRBJ2-2	NA	CASSLNNGELFF
TRBV10-1	TRBJ2-4	NA	CASSQRGMGAWVTKNIQYF
TRBV6-1	TRBJ2-7	NA	CASSPRTVRPYEQYF
TRBV5-1	TRBJ2-5	TRBD1	CASSLGGDRVETQYF
TRBV29-1	TRBJ2-3	NA	CSAWDSTDTQYF
TRBV7-6	TRBJ2-2	NA	CARILNPFSGELFF
TRBV4-2	TRBJ2-3	NA	CASSHTDTQYF
TRBV18	TRBJ1-1	NA	CASSLTARKNTEAFF
TRBV4-2	TRBJ1-5	NA	CASSQGENGPQHF
TRBV12-3/TRBV12-4	TRBJ2-5	NA	CASSFGRALQGETQYF
TRBV15	TRBJ1-5	NA	CATSLRVRGINQPQHF